The next 2 T cell receptor beta chains were all read from a single sample in a study of T cells in Graves' hyperthyroidism and ophthalmopathy. The CDR3 regions of TCR beta were amplified from RNA transcripts. The primer set for the first-round RT-PCR of the TCR CDR3 was HTBI. TCRdb recomputed calls from the multiplex PCR reads with MiXCR, one row per CDR3 protein. The sample includes over 350,000 distinct CDR3 sequences, approximately 14% of them seen just once. The material sequenced was blood. Every receptor here comes from a man aged 18 to 29 with Graves' ophthalmopathy.

V is TRBV6-1 and J is TRBJ1-4, with 10 nucleotides matching TRBD1. The J segment lost 6 bases and the V segment lost 5 bases, leaving 9 bases of the junction unmatched. This CDR3 has 16 residues. CDR1 and CDR2 (germline): MNHNS, SASEGT. For the CDR3, the DNA is TGTGCCAGCAGTACCCCCGGGACAGGGGTGGATGAAAAACTGTTTTTT. Its translation: CASSTPGTGVDEKLFF.

This clonotype has ten or more counts. V usage is TRBV30 and J usage is TRBJ1-4; no firm D call. V dropped 0 bases and J dropped 4 bases, with 6 bases sitting between them. The germline V gene has CDR1 GTSNPN and CDR2 SVGIG (reference sequence). This CDR3 is 13 amino acids long. CDR3 DNA sequence: TGTGCCTGGAGTGTACGGGATAATGAAAAACTGTTTTTT. Translated: CAWSVRDNEKLFF.